The text below deals with one T cell receptor beta chain. Antigen: not known. The V and J ends lost 1 base and 1 base respectively, with 8 bases between them. CDR1 is LGHNA, CDR2 YNFKEQ, per germline. CDR3 length: 16 amino acids. The data were obtained in a study of cytomegalovirus exposure and HLA in healthy donors. Study in general: Drawn from HLA-typed donors, roughly 87 million unique TCRs were held in an early data release. The study, taken as a whole, reports: After further analysis at a later stage, 16,951 TCR beta sequences were associated with HLA alleles at 0.05 false discovery rate.

The PCR contained 60 Vbeta and 13 Jbeta primers. Sequencing used immunoSEQ multiplex PCR; TCRdb keeps in-frame clones, though not all of them. The specimen's table records 49,000 or so clones. The sequence was obtained from a middle-aged man in good health and CMV-seropositive. The chain combines TRBV4-2 with TRBJ2-6; perhaps TRBD1 as D (5 bases). The sample consisted of PBMCs. CDR3 DNA sequence: TGTGCCAGCAGCCAAGCTCCAGGGTCTGGGGCCAACGTCCTGACTTTC. It translates to CASSQAPGSGANVLTF.